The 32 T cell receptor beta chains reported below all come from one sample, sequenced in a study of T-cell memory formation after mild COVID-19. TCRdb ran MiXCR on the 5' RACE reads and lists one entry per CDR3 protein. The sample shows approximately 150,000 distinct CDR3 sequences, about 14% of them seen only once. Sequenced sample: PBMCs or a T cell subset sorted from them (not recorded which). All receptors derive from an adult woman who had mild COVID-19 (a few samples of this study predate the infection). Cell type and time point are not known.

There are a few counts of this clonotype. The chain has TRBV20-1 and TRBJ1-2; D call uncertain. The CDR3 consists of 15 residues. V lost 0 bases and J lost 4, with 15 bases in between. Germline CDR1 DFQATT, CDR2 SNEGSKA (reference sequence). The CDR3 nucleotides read TGCAGTGCTAGAGATAAGAACAGCGGAACCTATGGCTACACCTTC. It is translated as CSARDKNSGTYGYTF.

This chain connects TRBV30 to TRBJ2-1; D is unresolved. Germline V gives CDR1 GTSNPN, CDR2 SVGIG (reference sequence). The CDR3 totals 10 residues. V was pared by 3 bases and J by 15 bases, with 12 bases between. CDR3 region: CAWSDSSPFF. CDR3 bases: TGTGCCTGGAGCGACTCATCCCCGTTCTTC.

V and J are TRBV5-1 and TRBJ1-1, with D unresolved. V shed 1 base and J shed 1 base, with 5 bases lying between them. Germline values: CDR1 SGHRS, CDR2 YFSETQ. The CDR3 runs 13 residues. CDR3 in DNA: TGCGCCAGCAGCTTGCCCCAGAACACTGAAGCTTTCTTT. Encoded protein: CASSLPQNTEAFF.

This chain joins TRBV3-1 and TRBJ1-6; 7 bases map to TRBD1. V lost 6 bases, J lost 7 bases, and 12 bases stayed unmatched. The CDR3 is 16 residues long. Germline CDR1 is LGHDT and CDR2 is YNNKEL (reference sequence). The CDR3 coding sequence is TGTGCCAGCAGGGGACTAGGGGGCCGCCGGAATTCACCCCTCCACTTT. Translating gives CASRGLGGRRNSPLHF.

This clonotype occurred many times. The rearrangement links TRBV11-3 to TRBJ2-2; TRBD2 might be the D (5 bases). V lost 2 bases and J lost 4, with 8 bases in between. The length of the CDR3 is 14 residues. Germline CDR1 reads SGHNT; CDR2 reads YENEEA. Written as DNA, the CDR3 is TGTGCCAGCAGCTTAAATCGGGGCACCGGGGAGCTGTTTTTT. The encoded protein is CASSLNRGTGELFF.

The CDR3 region has the DNA TGCGCCAGCTTACAGGGCGATTCACCCCTCCACTTT. The encoded protein is CASLQGDSPLHF. The rearrangement links TRBV10-2 to TRBJ1-6, with D possibly matching TRBD1 (6 bases). Per the germline V gene, CDR1 is WSHSY and CDR2 is SAAADI. The CDR3 sequence is 12 residues long. V was pared by 8 bases and J by 8 bases, with 10 bases between.

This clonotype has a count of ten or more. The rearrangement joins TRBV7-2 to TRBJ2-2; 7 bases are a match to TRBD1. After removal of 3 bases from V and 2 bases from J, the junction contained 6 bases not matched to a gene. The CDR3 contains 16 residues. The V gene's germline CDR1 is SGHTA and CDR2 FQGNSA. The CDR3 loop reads CASSFTGTANTGELFF. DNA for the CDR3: TGTGCCAGCAGCTTTACCGGGACAGCCAACACCGGGGAGCTGTTTTTT.

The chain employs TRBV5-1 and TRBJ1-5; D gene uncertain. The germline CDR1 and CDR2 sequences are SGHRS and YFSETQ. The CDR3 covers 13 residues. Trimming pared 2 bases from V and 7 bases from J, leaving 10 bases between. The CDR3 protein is CASSFPSDQPQHF. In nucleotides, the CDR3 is TGCGCCAGCAGCTTCCCCAGCGACCAGCCCCAGCATTTT.

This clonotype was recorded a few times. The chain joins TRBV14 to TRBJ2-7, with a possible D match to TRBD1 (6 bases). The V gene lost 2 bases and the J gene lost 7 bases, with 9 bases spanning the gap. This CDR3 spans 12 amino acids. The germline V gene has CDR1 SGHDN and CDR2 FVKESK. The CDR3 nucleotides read TGTGCCAGCAGCCAATACAGGGCGGAGCAGTACTTC. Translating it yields CASSQYRAEQYF. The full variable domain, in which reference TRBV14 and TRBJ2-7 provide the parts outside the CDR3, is EAGVTQFPSHSVIEKGQTVTLRCDPISGHDNLYWYRRVMGKEIKFLLHFVKESKQDESGMPNNRFLAERTGGTYSTLKVQPAELEDSGVYFCASSQYRAEQYFGPGTRLTVT.

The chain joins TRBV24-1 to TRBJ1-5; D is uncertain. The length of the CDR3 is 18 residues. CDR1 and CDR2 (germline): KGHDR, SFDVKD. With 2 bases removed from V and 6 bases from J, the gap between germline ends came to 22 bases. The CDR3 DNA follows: TGTGCCACCAGTGATTCCAACGACTGGAGAGGACGAGGTCAGCCCCAGCATTTT. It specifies CATSDSNDWRGRGQPQHF.

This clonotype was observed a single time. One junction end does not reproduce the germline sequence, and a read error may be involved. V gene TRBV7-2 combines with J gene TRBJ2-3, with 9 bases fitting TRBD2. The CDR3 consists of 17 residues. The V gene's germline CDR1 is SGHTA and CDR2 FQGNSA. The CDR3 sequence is CASSLGLAGTYTDTHYF. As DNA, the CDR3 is TGTGCCAGCAGCTTAGGCCTAGCGGGGACCTACACAGATACGCATTATTTT.

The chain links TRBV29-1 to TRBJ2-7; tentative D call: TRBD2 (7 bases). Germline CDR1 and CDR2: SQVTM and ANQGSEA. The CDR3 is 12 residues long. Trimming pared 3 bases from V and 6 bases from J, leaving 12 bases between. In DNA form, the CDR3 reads TGCAGCGTTGACGGGGGGCTTGGCGAGCAGTACTTC. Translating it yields CSVDGGLGEQYF.

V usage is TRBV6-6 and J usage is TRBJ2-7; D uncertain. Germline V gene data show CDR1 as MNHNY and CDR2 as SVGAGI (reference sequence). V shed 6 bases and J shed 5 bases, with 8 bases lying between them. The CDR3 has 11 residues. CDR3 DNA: TGTGCCAGCAGCGAAGGTGACGAGCAGTACTTC. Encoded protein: CASSEGDEQYF.

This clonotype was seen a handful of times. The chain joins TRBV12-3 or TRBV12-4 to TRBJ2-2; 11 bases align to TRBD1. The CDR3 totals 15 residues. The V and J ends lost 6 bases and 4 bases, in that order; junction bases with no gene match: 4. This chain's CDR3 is CASRSGTGGTGELFF. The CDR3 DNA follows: TGTGCCAGCAGGTCCGGGACAGGGGGCACCGGGGAGCTGTTTTTT.

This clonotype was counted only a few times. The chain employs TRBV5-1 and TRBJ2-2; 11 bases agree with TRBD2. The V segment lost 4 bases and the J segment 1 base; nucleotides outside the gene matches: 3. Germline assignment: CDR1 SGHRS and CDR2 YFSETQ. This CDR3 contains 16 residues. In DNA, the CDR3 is TGCGCCAGCAGCACGGGGACTAGCGGGAACACCGGGGAGCTGTTTTTT. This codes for CASSTGTSGNTGELFF.

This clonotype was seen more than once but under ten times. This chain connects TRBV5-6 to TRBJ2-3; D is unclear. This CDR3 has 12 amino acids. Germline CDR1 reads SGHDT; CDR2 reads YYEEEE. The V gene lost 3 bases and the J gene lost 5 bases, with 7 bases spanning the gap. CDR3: CASSWTGDTQYF. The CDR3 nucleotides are TGTGCCAGCAGCTGGACGGGAGATACGCAGTATTTT.

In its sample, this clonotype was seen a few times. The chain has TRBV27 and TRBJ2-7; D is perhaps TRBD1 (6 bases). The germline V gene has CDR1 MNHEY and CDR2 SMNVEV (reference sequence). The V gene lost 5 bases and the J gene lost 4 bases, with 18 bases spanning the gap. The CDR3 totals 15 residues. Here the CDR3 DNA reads TGTGCCAGCAGTCCCTCCGGGACACCGGTATACGAGCAGTACTTC. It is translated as CASSPSGTPVYEQYF.

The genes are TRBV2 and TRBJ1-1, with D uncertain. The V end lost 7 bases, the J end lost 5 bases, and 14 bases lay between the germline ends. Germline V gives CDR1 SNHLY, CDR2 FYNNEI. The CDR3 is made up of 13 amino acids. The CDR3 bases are TGTGCCAGCAACCCCATGGGTTGGACTGAAGCTTTCTTT. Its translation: CASNPMGWTEAFF.

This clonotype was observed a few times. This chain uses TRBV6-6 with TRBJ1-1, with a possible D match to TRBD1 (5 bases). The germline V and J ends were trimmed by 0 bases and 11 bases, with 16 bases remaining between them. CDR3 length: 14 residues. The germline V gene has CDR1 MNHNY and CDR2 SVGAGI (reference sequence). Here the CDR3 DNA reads TGTGCCAGCAGTTACTCATCAGGGATTATTACGGCTTTCTTT. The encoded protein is CASSYSSGIITAFF.

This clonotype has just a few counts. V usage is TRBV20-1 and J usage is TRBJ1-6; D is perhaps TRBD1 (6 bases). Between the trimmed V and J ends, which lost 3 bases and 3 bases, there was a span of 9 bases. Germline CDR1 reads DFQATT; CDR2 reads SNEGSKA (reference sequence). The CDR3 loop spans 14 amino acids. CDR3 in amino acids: CSASTGFYNSPLHF. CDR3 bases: TGCAGTGCTAGTACAGGGTTCTATAATTCACCCCTCCACTTT.

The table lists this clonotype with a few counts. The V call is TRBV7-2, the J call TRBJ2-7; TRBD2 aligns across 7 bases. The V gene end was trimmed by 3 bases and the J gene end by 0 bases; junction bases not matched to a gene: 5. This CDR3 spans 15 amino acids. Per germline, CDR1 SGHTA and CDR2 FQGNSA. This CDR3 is CASSLTSSSSYEQYF. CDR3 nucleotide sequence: TGTGCCAGCAGCTTGACTAGCTCGAGCTCCTACGAGCAGTACTTC. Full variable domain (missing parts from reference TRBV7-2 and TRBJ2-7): GAGVSQSPSNKVTEKGKDVELRCDPISGHTALYWYRQSLGQGLEFLIYFQGNSAPDKSGLPSDRFSAERTGGSVSTLTIQRTQQEDSAVYLCASSLTSSSSYEQYFGPGTRLTVT.

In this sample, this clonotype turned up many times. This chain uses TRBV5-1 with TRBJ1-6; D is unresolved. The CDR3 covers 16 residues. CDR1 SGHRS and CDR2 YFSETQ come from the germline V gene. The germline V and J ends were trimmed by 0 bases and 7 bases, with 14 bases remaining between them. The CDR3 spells CASSLGRGPINSPLHF. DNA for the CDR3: TGCGCCAGCAGCTTGGGCAGAGGCCCTATCAATTCACCCCTCCACTTT.

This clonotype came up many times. This CDR3 reads CSAKDSYEQYF. The CDR3 bases are TGCAGTGCCAAGGACAGCTACGAGCAGTACTTC. The J gene is TRBJ2-7, the V gene TRBV20-1; a possible D gene is TRBD1 (6 bases). V dropped 6 bases and J dropped 3 bases, with 9 bases sitting between them. The length of the CDR3 is 11 residues. Germline V gene lookup returns CDR1 DFQATT and CDR2 SNEGSKA (reference sequence).

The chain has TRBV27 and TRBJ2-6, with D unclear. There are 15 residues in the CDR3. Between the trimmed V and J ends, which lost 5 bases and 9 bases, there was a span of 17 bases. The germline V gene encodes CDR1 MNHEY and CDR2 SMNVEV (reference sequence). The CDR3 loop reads CASSPRPRTDNVLTF. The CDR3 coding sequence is TGTGCCAGCAGTCCGCGGCCTAGGACGGACAACGTCCTGACTTTC. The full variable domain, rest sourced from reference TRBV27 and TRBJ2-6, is EAQVTQNPRYLITVTGKKLTVTCSQNMNHEYMSWYRQDPGLGLRQIYYSMNVEVTDKGDVPEGYKVSRKEKRNFPLILESPSPNQTSLYFCASSPRPRTDNVLTFGAGSRLTVL.

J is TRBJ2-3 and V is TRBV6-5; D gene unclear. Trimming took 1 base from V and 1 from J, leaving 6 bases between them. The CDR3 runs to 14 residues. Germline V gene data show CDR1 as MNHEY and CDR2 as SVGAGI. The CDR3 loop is CASSYFGRTDTQYF. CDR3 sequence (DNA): TGTGCCAGCAGTTACTTTGGTCGCACAGATACGCAGTATTTT.

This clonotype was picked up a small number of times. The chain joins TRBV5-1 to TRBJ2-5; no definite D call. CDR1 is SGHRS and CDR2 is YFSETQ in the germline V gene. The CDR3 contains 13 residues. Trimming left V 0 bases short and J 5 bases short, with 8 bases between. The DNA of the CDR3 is TGCGCCAGCAGCTTGGACTCTATGGAGACCCAGTACTTC. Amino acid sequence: CASSLDSMETQYF.

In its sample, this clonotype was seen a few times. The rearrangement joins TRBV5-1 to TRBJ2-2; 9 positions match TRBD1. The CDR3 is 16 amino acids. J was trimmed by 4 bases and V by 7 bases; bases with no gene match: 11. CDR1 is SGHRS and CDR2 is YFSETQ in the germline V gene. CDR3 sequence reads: CASHDPGQGSTGELFF. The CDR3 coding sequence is TGCGCCAGCCATGACCCGGGACAGGGATCCACCGGGGAGCTGTTTTTT.

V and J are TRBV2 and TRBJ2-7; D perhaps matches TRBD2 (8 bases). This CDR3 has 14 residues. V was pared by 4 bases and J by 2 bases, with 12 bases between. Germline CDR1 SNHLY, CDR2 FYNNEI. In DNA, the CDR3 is TGTGCCAGCAGTGTCGGGAGGGGGCCCTACGAGCAGTACTTC. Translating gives CASSVGRGPYEQYF.

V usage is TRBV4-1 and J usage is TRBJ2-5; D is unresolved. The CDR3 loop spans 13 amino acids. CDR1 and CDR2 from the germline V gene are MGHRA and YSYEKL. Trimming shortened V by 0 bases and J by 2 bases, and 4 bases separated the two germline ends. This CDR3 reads CASSQERQETQYF. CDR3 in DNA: TGCGCCAGCAGCCAAGAGCGACAAGAGACCCAGTACTTC.

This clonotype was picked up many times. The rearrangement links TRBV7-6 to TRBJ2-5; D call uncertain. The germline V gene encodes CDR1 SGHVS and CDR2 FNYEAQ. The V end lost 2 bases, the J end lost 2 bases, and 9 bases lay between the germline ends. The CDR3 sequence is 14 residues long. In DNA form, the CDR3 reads TGTGCCAGCAGCTTATTCCCGGAACAAGAGACCCAGTACTTC. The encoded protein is CASSLFPEQETQYF.

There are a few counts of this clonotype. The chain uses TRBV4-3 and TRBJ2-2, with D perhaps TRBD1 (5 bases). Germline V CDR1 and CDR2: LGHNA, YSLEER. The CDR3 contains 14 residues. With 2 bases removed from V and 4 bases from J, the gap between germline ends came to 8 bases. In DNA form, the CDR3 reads TGCGCCAGCAGCCAACTAGGGGTCACCGGGGAGCTGTTTTTT. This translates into CASSQLGVTGELFF.

CDR3 amino acids: CASSLTTDSKAGYTF. The CDR3 coding sequence is TGCGCCAGCAGCTTGACAACTGACAGCAAAGCTGGCTACACCTTC. The chain couples TRBV5-1 to TRBJ1-2; D is perhaps TRBD1 (5 bases). Trimming stripped 1 base from V and 7 bases from J, with 17 bases between. This CDR3 comprises 15 residues. In germline, CDR1 is SGHRS, CDR2 YFSETQ.